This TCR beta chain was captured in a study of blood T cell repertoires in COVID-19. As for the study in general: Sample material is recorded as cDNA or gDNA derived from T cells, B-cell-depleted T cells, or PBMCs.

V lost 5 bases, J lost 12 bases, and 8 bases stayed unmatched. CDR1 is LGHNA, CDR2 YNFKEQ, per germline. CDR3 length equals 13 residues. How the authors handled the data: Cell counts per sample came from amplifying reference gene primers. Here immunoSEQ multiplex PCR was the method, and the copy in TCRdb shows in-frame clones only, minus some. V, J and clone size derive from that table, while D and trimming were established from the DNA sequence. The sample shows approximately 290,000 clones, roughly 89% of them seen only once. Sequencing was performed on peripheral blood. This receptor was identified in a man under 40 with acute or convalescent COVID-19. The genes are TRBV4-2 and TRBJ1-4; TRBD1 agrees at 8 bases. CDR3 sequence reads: CASSGIGTGELFF. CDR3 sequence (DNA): TGTGCCAGCAGCGGGATAGGGACAGGCGAACTGTTTTTT.